Listed below are T cell receptor beta chains from one sample, sequenced in a study of blood T cells in healthy people across ages. TCRdb used MiXCR to reprocess the 5' RACE reads, holding one entry per CDR3 protein. Of approximately 790,000 distinct CDR3 sequences in the sample, under 80% were seen once. Sequences were obtained from blood. These receptors all stem from a man aged 30 to 45 in good health. Both conserved end residues are part of each CDR3. D genes are given only for firm matches. The listing skips clone size in some rows; elsewhere it reads once, few, many or a size class.

CDR3aa	CDR3nt	d_gene	j_gene	v_gene	abundance
CASRDTGLGTDTQYF	TGTGCCAGCAGAGACACAGGGTTGGGCACAGATACGCAGTATTTT	NA	TRBJ2-3	TRBV28	NA
CASRIRTGNTGDEQFF	TGTGCCAGCAGAATCCGGACAGGGAACACTGGCGATGAGCAGTTCTTC	TRBD1	TRBJ2-1	TRBV6-5	NA
CASSQRTGYTFF	TGTGCCAGCAGCCAAAGGACAGGGTATACGTTCTTC	TRBD1	TRBJ2-1	TRBV3-1	few
CSVASGYTF	TGCAGCGTTGCATCTGGCTACACCTTC	NA	TRBJ1-2	TRBV29-1	NA
CASSGLGLGNEQFF	TGTGCCAGCAGCGGCCTGGGACTAGGCAATGAGCAGTTCTTC	TRBD2	TRBJ2-1	TRBV9	NA
CASSQVTGSTDTQYF	TGTGCCAGCAGCCAAGTGACGGGAAGCACAGATACGCAGTATTTT	NA	TRBJ2-3	TRBV3-1	NA
CASRLLRQPIQYF	TGTGCCAGCAGGCTACTTCGACAGCCCATTCAGTACTTC	NA	TRBJ2-4	TRBV12-3/TRBV12-4	NA
CASSVSGASSYEQYF	TGTGCCAGCAGCGTGAGCGGGGCGAGCTCCTACGAGCAGTACTTC	TRBD2	TRBJ2-7	TRBV9	NA
CASSQAPTRGEKLFF	TGCGCCAGCAGCCAAGCCCCAACGAGGGGTGAAAAACTGTTTTTT	NA	TRBJ1-4	TRBV4-3	NA
CASSRGSSEQYF	TGTGCCAGCAGCCGAGGTTCCTCCGAGCAGTACTTC	NA	TRBJ2-7	TRBV14	NA
CASSTFSGIYNEQFF	TGTGCCAGCAGTACCTTTAGCGGGATTTACAATGAGCAGTTCTTC	TRBD2	TRBJ2-1	TRBV6-6	few
CASRRGTAYNSPLHF	TGTGCCTCAAGGCGAGGGACAGCGTATAATTCACCCCTCCACTTT	TRBD1	TRBJ1-6	TRBV30	NA
CASSLVGSADEQYF	TGTGCCAGCAGTTTAGTAGGGAGTGCCGACGAGCAGTACTTC	NA	TRBJ2-7	TRBV28	NA
CASSVELFGNEQYF	TGTGCCAGCAGCGTAGAGTTGTTCGGCAATGAGCAGTACTTC	NA	TRBJ2-5	TRBV9	few
CASSSGTSARRAYNEQFF	TGTGCCAGCAGTTCCGGGACTTCCGCCCGTCGCGCCTACAATGAGCAGTTCTTC	NA	TRBJ2-1	TRBV12-3/TRBV12-4	few